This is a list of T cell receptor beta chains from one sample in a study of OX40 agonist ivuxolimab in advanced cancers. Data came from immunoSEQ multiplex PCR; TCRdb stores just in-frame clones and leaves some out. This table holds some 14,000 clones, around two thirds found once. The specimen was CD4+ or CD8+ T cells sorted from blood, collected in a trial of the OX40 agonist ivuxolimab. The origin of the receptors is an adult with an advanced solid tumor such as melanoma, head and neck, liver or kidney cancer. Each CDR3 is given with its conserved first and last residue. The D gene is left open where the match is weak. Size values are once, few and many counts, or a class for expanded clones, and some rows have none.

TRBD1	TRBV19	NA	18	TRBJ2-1	CASSIEPPGQGGSHEQFF	TGTGCCAGTAGTATAGAGCCCCCGGGACAGGGAGGCTCCCATGAGCAGTTCTTC
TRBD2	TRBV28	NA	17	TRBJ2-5	CASSLGLAASVQETQYF	TGTGCCAGCAGTTTAGGCCTAGCGGCATCCGTCCAAGAGACCCAGTACTTC
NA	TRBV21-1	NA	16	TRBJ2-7	CASSLMGTQGMDEQYF	TGTGCCAGCAGCCTGATGGGAACACAGGGGATGGACGAGCAGTACTTC
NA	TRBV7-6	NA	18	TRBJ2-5	CASSFETRGGTGEETQYF	TGTGCCAGCAGCTTCGAAACGAGGGGCGGGACGGGGGAAGAGACCCAGTACTTC
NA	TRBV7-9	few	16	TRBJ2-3	CASSLGAKGAGDTQYF	TGTGCCAGCAGCTTAGGGGCGAAAGGGGCGGGAGATACGCAGTATTTT
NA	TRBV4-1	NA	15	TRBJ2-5	CASSPLASTWETQYF	TGCGCCAGCAGCCCTTTAGCTTCAACTTGGGAGACCCAGTACTTC
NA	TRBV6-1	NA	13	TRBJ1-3	CASRTGGGNTIYF	TGTGCCAGCAGGACGGGGGGTGGAAACACCATATATTTT
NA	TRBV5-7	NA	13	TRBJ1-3	CASSLGSGNTIYF	TGTGCCAGCAGTTTGGGCTCTGGAAACACCATATATTTT
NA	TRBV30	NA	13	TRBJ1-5	CAWSDREVQPQHF	TGTGCCTGGTCGGACCGAGAGGTTCAGCCCCAGCATTTT
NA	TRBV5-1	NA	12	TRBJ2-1	CASSSNSNEQFF	TGCGCCAGCAGCTCGAACAGTAATGAGCAGTTCTTC
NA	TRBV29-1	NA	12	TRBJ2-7	CSVVSGGHEQYF	TGCAGCGTTGTATCGGGGGGCCACGAGCAGTACTTC
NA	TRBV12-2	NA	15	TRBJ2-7	CASRADTLSSYEQYF	TGTGCAAGTCGCGCGGACACCCTGAGCTCCTACGAGCAGTACTTC
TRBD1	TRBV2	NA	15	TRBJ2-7	CASSAVRQGDYEQYF	TGTGCCAGCAGTGCTGTCAGACAGGGCGATTACGAGCAGTACTTC
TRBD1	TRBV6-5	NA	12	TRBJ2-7	CASRTGPYEQYF	TGTGCCAGCCGGACAGGGCCCTACGAGCAGTACTTC
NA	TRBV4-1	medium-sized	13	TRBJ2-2	CASSQPNTGELFF	TGCGCCAGCAGCCAACCGAACACCGGGGAGCTGTTTTTT
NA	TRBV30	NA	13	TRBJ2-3	CAWSVTRADTQYF	TGTGCCTGGAGTGTAACCAGGGCAGATACGCAGTATTTT
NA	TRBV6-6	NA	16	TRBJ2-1	CASSYLDPGSYNEQFF	TGTGCCAGCAGTTACTTGGATCCTGGGTCCTACAATGAGCAGTTCTTC
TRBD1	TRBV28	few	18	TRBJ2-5	CASSLWTSGTGGEETQYF	TGTGCCAGCAGTTTATGGACCTCCGGGACAGGGGGCGAAGAGACCCAGTACTTC
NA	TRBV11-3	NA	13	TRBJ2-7	CASSLEDTYEQYF	TGTGCCAGCAGCTTAGAGGACACTTACGAGCAGTACTTC
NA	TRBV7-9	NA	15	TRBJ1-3	CASSSAGQRPNTIYF	TGTGCCAGCAGCTCGGCCGGACAGCGCCCAAACACCATATATTTT
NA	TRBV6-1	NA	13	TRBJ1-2	CASSLGLSGGYTF	TGTGCCAGCAGTTTAGGACTCTCGGGTGGCTACACCTTC
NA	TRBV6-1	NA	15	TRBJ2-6	CASSDGNSGANVLTF	TGTGCCAGCAGTGATGGCAACTCTGGGGCCAACGTCCTGACTTTC
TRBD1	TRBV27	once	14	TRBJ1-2	CASSLGGQTYGYTF	TGTGCCAGCAGTTTAGGGGGACAGACTTATGGCTACACCTTC
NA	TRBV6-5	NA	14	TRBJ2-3	CASSEGGSTDTQYF	TGTGCCAGCAGTGAAGGCGGGAGCACAGATACGCAGTATTTT
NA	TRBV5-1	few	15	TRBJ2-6	CASSLVGSGANVLTF	TGCGCCAGCAGCTTGGTTGGCTCTGGGGCCAACGTCCTGACTTTC
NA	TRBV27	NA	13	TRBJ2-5	CASSLFTGETQYF	TGTGCCAGCAGTTTATTTACAGGCGAGACCCAGTACTTC
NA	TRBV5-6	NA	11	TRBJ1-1	CASSMNTEAFF	TGTGCCAGCAGCATGAACACTGAAGCTTTCTTT
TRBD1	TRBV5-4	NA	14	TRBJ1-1	CASSSDRTGAEAFF	TGTGCCAGCAGCTCCGACCGGACAGGGGCTGAAGCTTTCTTT
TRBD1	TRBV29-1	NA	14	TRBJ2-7	CSVCPFTGGGEQYF	TGCAGCGTTTGTCCCTTTACAGGGGGTGGCGAGCAGTACTTC
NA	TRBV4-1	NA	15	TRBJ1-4	CASSPVGGFGEKLFF	TGCGCCAGCAGCCCCGTGGGGGGCTTCGGGGAAAAACTGTTTTTT
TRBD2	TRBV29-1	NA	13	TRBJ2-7	CSVAETSGYEQYF	TGCAGCGTCGCCGAGACTAGCGGCTACGAGCAGTACTTC
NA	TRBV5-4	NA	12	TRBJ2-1	CASSLYENEQFF	TGTGCCAGCAGTTTATATGAAAATGAGCAGTTCTTC
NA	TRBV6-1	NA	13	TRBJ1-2	CASSPQGDYGYTF	TGTGCCAGCAGCCCACAGGGTGACTATGGCTACACCTTC
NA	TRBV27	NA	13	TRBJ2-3	CASSRTGTDTQYF	TGTGCCAGCAGTAGGACCGGCACAGATACGCAGTATTTT
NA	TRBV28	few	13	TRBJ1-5	CASSLENNQPQHF	TGTGCCAGCAGTTTAGAGAACAATCAGCCCCAGCATTTT
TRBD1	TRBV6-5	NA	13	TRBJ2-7	CASSSDRGYEQYF	TGTGCCAGCAGTTCTGACAGGGGGTACGAGCAGTACTTC
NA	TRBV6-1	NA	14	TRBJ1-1	CASSRGPENTEAFF	TGTGCCAGCAGTAGGGGCCCGGAGAACACTGAAGCTTTCTTT
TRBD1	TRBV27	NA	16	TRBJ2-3	CASGRGTGVFTDTQYF	TGTGCCAGCGGCCGAGGGACAGGGGTATTCACAGATACGCAGTATTTT
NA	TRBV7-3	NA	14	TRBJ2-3	CASSLSGSTDTQYF	TGTGCCAGCAGCTTGAGCGGGAGCACAGATACGCAGTATTTT
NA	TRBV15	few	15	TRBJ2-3	CATSRDFEGSDTQYF	TGTGCCACCAGCAGAGATTTTGAAGGTTCAGATACGCAGTATTTT
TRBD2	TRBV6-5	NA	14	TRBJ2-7	CASSFGQAGNEQYF	TGTGCCAGCAGCTTCGGGCAAGCGGGGAACGAGCAGTACTTC
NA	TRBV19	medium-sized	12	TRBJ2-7	CASSIGMDEQYF	TGTGCCAGTAGTATAGGTATGGACGAGCAGTACTTC
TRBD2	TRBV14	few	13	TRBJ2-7	CASSPTGGDEQYF	TGTGCCAGCAGCCCTACGGGAGGGGACGAGCAGTACTTC
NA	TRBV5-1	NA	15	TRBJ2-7	CASSLDGIRSYEQYF	TGCGCCAGCAGCTTGGATGGGATAAGATCCTACGAGCAGTACTTC
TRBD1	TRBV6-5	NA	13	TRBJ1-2	CASSLTGVGGYTF	TGTGCCAGCAGTTTGACAGGGGTGGGTGGCTACACCTTC
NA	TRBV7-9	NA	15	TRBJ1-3	CASSLKGSSGNTIYF	TGTGCCAGCAGCTTAAAAGGGAGCTCTGGAAACACCATATATTTT
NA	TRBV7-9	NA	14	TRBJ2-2	CASSPEFGTGELFF	TGTGCCAGCAGCCCCGAGTTCGGCACCGGGGAGCTGTTTTTT
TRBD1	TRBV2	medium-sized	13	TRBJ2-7	CATNHRGTYEQYF	TGTGCCACCAACCACAGGGGTACCTACGAGCAGTACTTC
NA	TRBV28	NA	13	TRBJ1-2	CASEGDNLYGYTF	TGTGCCAGCGAAGGAGACAACTTATATGGCTACACCTTC
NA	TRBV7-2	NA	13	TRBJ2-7	CASSLELTYEQYF	TGTGCCAGCAGCTTAGAGCTAACCTACGAGCAGTACTTC
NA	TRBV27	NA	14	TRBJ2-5	CASSSWPGGETQYF	TGTGCCAGCAGTTCCTGGCCCGGAGGGGAGACCCAGTACTTC
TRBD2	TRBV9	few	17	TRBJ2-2	CASSVEAGGPRTGELFF	TGTGCCAGCAGCGTAGAGGCGGGAGGGCCTCGGACCGGGGAGCTGTTTTTT
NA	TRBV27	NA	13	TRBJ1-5	CASSLSIGQPQHF	TGTGCCAGCAGTTTATCTATCGGGCAGCCCCAGCATTTT
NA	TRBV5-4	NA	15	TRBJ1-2	CASSSLVGSNYGYTF	TGTGCCAGCAGCTCCCTGGTGGGCAGCAACTATGGCTACACCTTC
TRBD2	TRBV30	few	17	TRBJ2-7	CAWSSPGLAGGAREQYF	TGTGCCTGGAGCTCGCCGGGACTAGCGGGAGGGGCTCGCGAGCAGTACTTC
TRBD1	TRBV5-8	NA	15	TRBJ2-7	CASSQGTGGSYEQYF	TGTGCCAGCAGCCAAGGGACAGGGGGCTCCTACGAGCAGTACTTC